This T cell receptor beta chain was sequenced in a study of blood T cell repertoires in COVID-19. The germline V gene has CDR1 MNHNS and CDR2 SASEGT. The CDR3 is 16 amino acids. After removal of 4 bases from V and 3 bases from J, the junction contained 11 bases not matched to a gene. Some clones are missing from TCRdb's copy, which holds only in-frame ones; the method was immunoSEQ multiplex PCR. The sample lists roughly 500,000 clones, approximately 85% seen once, with about 3% in the top ten. Sequenced material: peripheral blood. This rearrangement joins TRBV6-1 to TRBJ2-7, with 8 bases aligning to TRBD1. This receptor was obtained from a human donor in a cohort sampled during active COVID-19. In nucleotides, the CDR3 is TGTGCCAGCAGTGCCCGGACAGGGAATAGCCACTACGAGCAGTACTTC. As protein: CASSARTGNSHYEQYF.